This TCR beta chain was obtained from a study of blood T cell repertoires in COVID-19. About the research overall: Collection of acute and convalescent COVID-19 samples took place in the United States, Italy and Spain. T cells, B-cell-depleted T cells, or PBMCs provided the cDNA or gDNA that served as material.

In the source study's methods: How many nucleated cells were present was estimated from reference gene primer amplification. Assay used: immunoSEQ multiplex PCR; TCRdb lists only in-frame clones, some missing. V and J calls and clone size are as listed in that table; D and trimming were resolved from the DNA. The sample has 300,000 or so clones, over 70% seen once. The germline V gene has CDR1 LNHDA and CDR2 SQIVND (reference sequence). This CDR3 comprises 14 residues. V was clipped by 5 bases and J by 7 bases, with 17 bases between them. The rearrangement uses TRBV19 and TRBJ1-1; no firm D call. Sequencing was carried out using peripheral blood. This sequence originates from a woman aged 40 to 50 who had recovered from COVID-19. The CDR3 coding sequence is TGTGCCAGTAGTCCCGTTAAATCTATCTTTGAAGCTTTCTTT. Translating gives CASSPVKSIFEAFF.